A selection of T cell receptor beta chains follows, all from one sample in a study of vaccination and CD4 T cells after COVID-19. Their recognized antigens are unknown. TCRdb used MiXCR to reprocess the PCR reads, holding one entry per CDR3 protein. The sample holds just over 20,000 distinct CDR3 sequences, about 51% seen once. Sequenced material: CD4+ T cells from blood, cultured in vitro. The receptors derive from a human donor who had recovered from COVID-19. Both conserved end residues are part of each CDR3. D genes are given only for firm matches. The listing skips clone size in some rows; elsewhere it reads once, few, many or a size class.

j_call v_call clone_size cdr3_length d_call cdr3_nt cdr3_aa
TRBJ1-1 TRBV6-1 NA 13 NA TGTGCCAGCGCGACAGAAATGAACACTGAAGCTTTCTTT CASATEMNTEAFF
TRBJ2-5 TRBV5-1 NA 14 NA TGCGCCAGCAGCTATAGACAGGGAGGGGAGACCCAGTACTTC CASSYRQGGETQYF
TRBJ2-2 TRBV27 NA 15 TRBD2 TGTGCCAGCAGACAAAGCGGGACGAACACCGGGGAGCTGTTTTTT CASRQSGTNTGELFF
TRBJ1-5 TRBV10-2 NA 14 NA TGCGCCAGCAGTGAGTCGGGGAAATATCAGCCCCAGCATTTT CASSESGKYQPQHF
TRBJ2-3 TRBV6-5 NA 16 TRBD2 TGTGCCAGCAGTTATGGGACTAGCGGCTTCACAGATACGCAGTATTTT CASSYGTSGFTDTQYF
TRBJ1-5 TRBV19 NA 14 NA TGTGCCAGTAGTATGACAGGAGGCAGTCAGCCCCAGCATTTT CASSMTGGSQPQHF
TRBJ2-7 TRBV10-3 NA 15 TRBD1 TGTGCCATCAGTGGCTGGACAGGGGGCACCGACGAGCAGTACTTC CAISGWTGGTDEQYF
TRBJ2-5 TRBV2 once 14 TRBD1 TGTGCCAGCAGGAAAAGGACAGGGGGGCAGACCCAGTACTTC CASRKRTGGQTQYF
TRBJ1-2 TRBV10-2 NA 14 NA TGCGCCAGCAGTGAGTTGGGGCGGCTCTATGGCTACACCTTC CASSELGRLYGYTF
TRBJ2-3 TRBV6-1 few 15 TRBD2 TGTGCCAGCAGTGATGGGACTAGCCTCGTTAATACGCAGTATTTT CASSDGTSLVNTQYF
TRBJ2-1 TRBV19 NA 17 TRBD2 TGTGCCAGTAGTATAGATCCGGGCGGGAGAACCTACAATGAGCAGTTCTTC CASSIDPGGRTYNEQFF
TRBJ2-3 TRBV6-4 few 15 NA TGTGCCAGCAGTGACGGTAGGGCTAGCACAGATACGCAGTATTTT CASSDGRASTDTQYF
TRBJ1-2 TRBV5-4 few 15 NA TGTGCCAGCAGACCCGGACAGAATCCGAACTATGGCTACACCTTC CASRPGQNPNYGYTF
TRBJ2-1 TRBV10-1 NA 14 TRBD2 TGCGCCAGCAGTGCCGGTAGCGGGAGGGATGAGCAGTTCTTC CASSAGSGRDEQFF
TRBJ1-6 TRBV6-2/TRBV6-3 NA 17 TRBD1 TGTGCCAGCAGACTCGACAGGGGAAGTAACTATAATTCACCCCTCCACTTT CASRLDRGSNYNSPLHF
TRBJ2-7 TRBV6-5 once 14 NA TGTGCCAGCAGTTATTCTCGAGGGTCTTGGGAGCAGTACTTC CASSYSRGSWEQYF
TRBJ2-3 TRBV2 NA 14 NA TGTGCCAGCAGTGAATTCGCTAGCCCAGATACGCAGTATTTT CASSEFASPDTQYF
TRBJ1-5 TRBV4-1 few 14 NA TGCGCCAGCAGCCAAGAGCCCGGCAATCAGCCCCAGCATTTT CASSQEPGNQPQHF
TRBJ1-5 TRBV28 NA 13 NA TGTGCCAGCAGTTTAGACGGCAATCAGCCCCAGCATTTT CASSLDGNQPQHF
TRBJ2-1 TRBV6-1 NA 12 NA TGTGCCAGCAGTACACGCGGGGCTAGTCAGCTCTTC CASSTRGASQLF
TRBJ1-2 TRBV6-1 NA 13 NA TGTGCCAGCAGTGTTGCCGAGACATCCGGCTACACCTTC CASSVAETSGYTF
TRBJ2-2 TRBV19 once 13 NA TGTGCCAGTAGGACTTGGGGCACCGGGGAGCTGTTTTTT CASRTWGTGELFF
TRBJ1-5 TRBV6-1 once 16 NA TGTGCCAGCAGTGAAATGGGACAATACAGCAATCAGCCCCAGCATTTT CASSEMGQYSNQPQHF
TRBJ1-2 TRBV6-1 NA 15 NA TGTGCCAGCAGTGAAGGACAGGCCAGAGGCTATGGCTACACCTTC CASSEGQARGYGYTF
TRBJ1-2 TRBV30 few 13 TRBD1 TGTGCCTGGTACCGGGACAGCTATAGGAGCTACACCTTC CAWYRDSYRSYTF
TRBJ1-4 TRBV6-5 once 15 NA TGTGCCAGCAGTTACTCTGGGGGGGATTACGAAAAACTGTTTTTT CASSYSGGDYEKLFF
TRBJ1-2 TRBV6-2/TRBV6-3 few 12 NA TGTGCCGCGCAGGCTGAAAACTATGGCTACACCTTC CAAQAENYGYTF
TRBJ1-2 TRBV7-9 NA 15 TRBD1 TGTGCCAGCAGCCATATACAGGGGACGAACTATGGCTACACCTTC CASSHIQGTNYGYTF
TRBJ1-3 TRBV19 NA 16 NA TGTGCTTCATTGCGGGAAGCATCAAGATCGGGAAACACCATATATTTT CASLREASRSGNTIYF
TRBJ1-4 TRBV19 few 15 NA TGTGCCAGCACAAACCGGGGGGGCTTAGGAGAAAAACTGTTTTTT CASTNRGGLGEKLFF
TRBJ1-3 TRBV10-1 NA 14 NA TGCGCCAGCATAGGCGCATTCTCTGGAAACACCATATATTTT CASIGAFSGNTIYF
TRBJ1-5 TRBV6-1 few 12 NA TGTGCCAGCAGTGGGAGCAATCAGCCCCAGCATTTT CASSGSNQPQHF
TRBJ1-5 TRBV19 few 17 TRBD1 TGTGCCAGTAGTATTTACGACAGGGGGAATAGCAATCAGCCCCAGCATTTT CASSIYDRGNSNQPQHF
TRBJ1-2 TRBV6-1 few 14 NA TGTGCCAGCAGTGAAGAGTTCAGGGACTATGGCTACACCTTC CASSEEFRDYGYTF
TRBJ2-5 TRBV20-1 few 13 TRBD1 TGCAGTGCTACCCGGACAGGGAAAGAGACCCAGTACTTC CSATRTGKETQYF